One sample yielded the 17 T cell receptor beta chains listed below, sequenced in a study of regulatory T cells in long-lasting Graves disease. Time point specified: newly diagnosed GD, antithyroid drugs for less than 3 months. The TCR library used RNA extracted from PBMCs. Combining iRepertoire HTBI primers with Arm-PCR of CDR3 regions, the authors built TCR beta libraries. In TCRdb, the multiplex PCR reads were re-called with MiXCR into one record per CDR3 protein. Of about 220,000 distinct CDR3 sequences in the sample, approximately 19% were seen once. The sample was also linked to a second study, of T cells in Graves' hyperthyroidism and ophthalmopathy.

Source: peripheral blood mononuclear cells (PBMCs), taken at new diagnosis, from a patient treated with antithyroid drugs. The receptors were sampled from a woman aged 25 to 39 with Graves disease.

This clonotype was seen ten or more times. The chain is built from TRBV19 and TRBJ1-5; D is uncertain. CDR1 and CDR2 (germline): LNHDA, SQIVND (reference sequence). V gave up 7 bases and J gave up 4 bases, with 17 bases separating them. The CDR3 consists of 15 residues. The DNA of the CDR3 is TGTGCCAGTACCGAATCCGGGCCGAGGAATCAGCCCCAGCATTTT. Translating it yields CASTESGPRNQPQHF.

This clonotype was seen a few times. CDR3: CSASDRGSGLDGYTF. CDR3 nucleotide sequence: TGCAGTGCTAGCGACAGGGGATCGGGCCTAGATGGCTACACCTTC. J is TRBJ1-2 and V is TRBV20-1; 8 bases align to TRBD1. The germline V gene encodes CDR1 DFQATT and CDR2 SNEGSKA (reference sequence). V dropped 3 bases and J dropped 6; count of bases not matched to a gene: 12. The CDR3 has 15 residues.

The chain has TRBV18 and TRBJ2-7; 9 nucleotides line up with TRBD2. Germline V CDR1 and CDR2: KGHSH, LQKENI. The CDR3 is 14 residues long. V shed 5 bases, J shed 5 bases, and the junction held 7 bases outside the gene matches. The CDR3 region is CASSSWTSADEQYF. As DNA, the CDR3 is TGTGCCAGCTCATCGTGGACTAGCGCAGACGAGCAGTACTTC.

Ten or more counts support this clonotype. The chain employs TRBV11-2 and TRBJ2-3; no reliable D call. CDR3 length: 13 amino acids. V was pared by 2 bases and J by 3 bases, with 6 bases between. In germline, CDR1 is SGHAT, CDR2 FQNNGV. The CDR3 is CASSLLRTDTQYF. CDR3 nucleotide sequence: TGTGCCAGCAGCTTATTAAGAACAGATACGCAGTATTTT.

This clonotype showed up many times. The CDR3 here is CASSLEMTGGYEQYF. CDR3 bases: TGTGCCAGCAGCTTAGAAATGACAGGGGGCTACGAGCAGTACTTC. The rearrangement uses TRBV7-6 and TRBJ2-7; 9 bases fit TRBD1. CDR1 SGHVS and CDR2 FNYEAQ come from the germline V gene. CDR3 length equals 15 residues. The V segment lost 1 base and the J segment 3 bases; nucleotides outside the gene matches: 4.

This clonotype was found a few times. The chain carries TRBV20-1 and TRBJ2-1; 9 bases fit TRBD2. Germline CDR1 and CDR2: DFQATT and SNEGSKA (reference sequence). With V trimmed by 2 bases and J by 0 bases, 8 bases remained unmatched. The CDR3 is made up of 17 amino acids. The CDR3 region is CSARPPPLAGSYNEQFF. DNA of the CDR3: TGCAGTGCTAGACCACCCCCACTAGCGGGCTCCTACAATGAGCAGTTCTTC.

This clonotype was picked up many times. The chain has TRBV9 and TRBJ2-6, with 8 bases matching TRBD1. Trimming took 4 bases from V and 1 from J; bases not matched to a gene: 7. The germline CDR1 and CDR2 sequences are SGDLS and YYNGEE. The CDR3 spans 17 residues. The CDR3, as DNA: TGTGCCAGCAGCTCCGGCAGGGGGCAATCTGGGGCCAACGTCCTGACTTTC. It translates to CASSSGRGQSGANVLTF. The whole variable domain, remainder taken from reference TRBV9 and TRBJ2-6, is DSGVTQTPKHLITATGQRVTLRCSPRSGDLSVYWYQQSLDQGLQFLIQYYNGEERAKGNILERFSAQQFPDLHSELNLSSLELGDSALYFCASSSGRGQSGANVLTFGAGSRLTVL.

This clonotype was recorded many times. The chain combines TRBV28 with TRBJ2-7, with 9 bases fitting TRBD2. Unmatched junction bases numbered 11, after V lost 7 bases and J lost 4 bases. Germline V lookup: CDR1 MDHEN, CDR2 SYDVKM. The CDR3 length is 15 residues. CDR3 sequence (DNA): TGTGCCAGCACCTTCCTTAGCGGGGGCCCATACGAGCAGTACTTC. Amino acid sequence: CASTFLSGGPYEQYF.

This clonotype was observed at least ten times. The chain is built from TRBV2 and TRBJ2-3, with a possible D match to TRBD1 (5 bases). Germline CDR1 is SNHLY and CDR2 is FYNNEI. This CDR3 region has 16 residues. V lost 10 bases to trimming and J lost 2 bases, with 22 bases between them. CDR3 loop: CATPDSSQVVTDTQYF. For the CDR3, the DNA is TGTGCCACCCCCGACAGCTCCCAGGTGGTCACAGATACGCAGTATTTT.

This clonotype showed up many times. The rearrangement uses TRBV7-2 and TRBJ1-4; TRBD1 is a possible D gene (5 bases). V lost 6 bases and J lost 1, with 12 bases in between. This CDR3 region has 15 residues. Looked up from germline, CDR1 is SGHTA and CDR2 is FQGNSA. In DNA form, the CDR3 reads TGTGCCAGCAGATCCAGGGTTGGAACTAATGAAAAACTGTTTTTT. It yields the protein CASRSRVGTNEKLFF.

As concerns this clonotype: This may be a read error, as it is one base from a much larger clone. The conserved closing phenylalanine or tryptophan is absent in this CDR3, likely reflecting a read error. The rearrangement joins TRBV2 to TRBJ2-1; TRBD2 aligns across 7 bases. The CDR3 is made up of 15 amino acids. After removal of 3 bases from V and 6 bases from J, the junction contained 8 bases not matched to a gene. The germline V gene encodes CDR1 SNHLY and CDR2 FYNNEI. The CDR3 is CASSDGGSFSNEQFL. The CDR3 DNA follows: TGTGCCAGCAGTGACGGCGGGAGTTTTTCCAATGAGCAGTTCCTC.

This clonotype has a single count. The chain carries TRBV28 and TRBJ1-2; 8 bases are shared with TRBD1. After removal of 6 bases from V and 5 bases from J, the junction contained 11 bases not matched to a gene. This CDR3 region has 15 residues. The germline V gene encodes CDR1 MDHEN and CDR2 SYDVKM. CDR3 sequence reads: CASRLRTGRGYGYTF. The CDR3 nucleotides read TGTGCCAGCAGATTGCGGACAGGGAGGGGTTATGGCTACACCTTC.

About this clonotype: This clone may be a read error of a much larger clone one base away. The chain joins TRBV10-3 to TRBJ2-3; possibly TRBD2 for D (6 bases). Trimming took 0 bases from V and 8 from J, leaving 15 bases between them. Germline loops: CDR1 ENHRY, CDR2 SYGVKD. This CDR3 contains 15 residues. The chain's CDR3 is CAISESAGSMSTQYF. In DNA form, the CDR3 reads TGTGCCATCAGTGAGTCGGCGGGGAGCATGAGTACGCAGTATTTT.

This clonotype was detected ten times or more. V gene TRBV5-1 combines with J gene TRBJ1-3, with D unresolved. Germline V CDR1 and CDR2: SGHRS, YFSETQ. V was shortened by 0 bases and J by 2 bases, with 12 bases between the two germline ends. The CDR3 length is 16 residues. CDR3 region: CASSLGTLATGNTIYF. Here the CDR3 DNA reads TGCGCCAGCAGCTTGGGGACCTTGGCAACTGGAAACACCATATATTTT.

This clonotype was recorded many times. V and J are TRBV20-1 and TRBJ1-1; D might be TRBD1 (6 bases). V shed 1 base and J shed 8 bases, with 14 bases lying between them. The CDR3 runs to 13 residues. Germline lookup yields CDR1 DFQATT and CDR2 SNEGSKA (reference sequence). This chain's CDR3 is CSARGQGGPEAFF. For the CDR3, the DNA is TGCAGTGCTAGAGGTCAAGGGGGGCCAGAAGCTTTCTTT.

This clonotype appeared many times. V and J are TRBV7-8 and TRBJ2-1; possibly TRBD2 for D (6 bases). Trimming stripped 5 bases from V and 1 base from J, with 12 bases between. Germline assignment: CDR1 SGHVS and CDR2 FQNEAQ. This CDR3 contains 15 residues. In DNA form, the CDR3 reads TGTGCCAGCAGCAAAATAGCGGCGTCCTACAATGAGCAGTTCTTC. It codes for CASSKIAASYNEQFF. The whole variable domain, filled in from reference TRBV7-8 and TRBJ2-1, reads GAGVSQSPRYKVAKRGQDVALRCDPISGHVSLFWYQQALGQGPEFLTYFQNEAQLDKSGLPSDRFFAERPEGSVSTLKIQRTQQEDSAVYLCASSKIAASYNEQFFGPGTRLTVL.

This clonotype was counted at least ten times. The rearrangement links TRBV6-2 or TRBV6-3 to TRBJ2-1, with D perhaps given as TRBD1 or TRBD2 (5 bases each). The CDR3 sequence is 15 residues long. CDR1 is MNHEY, CDR2 SVGEGT, per germline. Trimming removed 5 bases at V and 3 bases at J, with 14 bases between. As DNA, the CDR3 is TGTGCCAGCAGTGGGACGAGTAAAGTCTACAATGAGCAGTTCTTC. It translates to CASSGTSKVYNEQFF.